These T cell receptor beta chains were read from a single sample in a study of T-cell memory formation after mild COVID-19. MiXCR was run by TCRdb on the 5' RACE reads, yielding one entry per CDR3 protein. Of 40,000 to 45,000 distinct CDR3 sequences listed, approximately 7% are singletons. Sequences were obtained from PBMCs or a T cell subset sorted from them (not recorded which). These receptor sequences come from a young man who had mild COVID-19 (a few samples of this study predate the infection). Cell type and time point are not known. The CDR3 runs from the conserved cysteine through the conserved F or W. Clone size is not always given. Where it is, it says once, few, many or a class for expanded clones.

j_gene: TRBJ1-5; abundance: NA; v_gene: TRBV6-5; CDR3aa: CASRRDRGDIGNQPQHF
j_gene: TRBJ2-3; abundance: many; v_gene: TRBV6-2/TRBV6-3; CDR3aa: CASSSLAGSTDTQYF
j_gene: TRBJ2-2; abundance: many; v_gene: TRBV5-1; CDR3aa: CASSPETGNTGELFF
j_gene: TRBJ1-4; abundance: few; v_gene: TRBV11-2; CDR3aa: CASSRGGNEKLFF
j_gene: TRBJ2-2; abundance: many; v_gene: TRBV2; CDR3aa: CASGATNTGELFF
j_gene: TRBJ2-1; abundance: few; v_gene: TRBV6-5; CDR3aa: CASSELGAYNEQFF
j_gene: TRBJ1-2; abundance: few; v_gene: TRBV7-9; CDR3aa: CASRLDQDYGYTF
j_gene: TRBJ2-2; abundance: NA; v_gene: TRBV2; CDR3aa: CASSVDRGGTGELFF
j_gene: TRBJ1-1; abundance: NA; v_gene: TRBV7-9; CDR3aa: CASSPRRNTEAFF
j_gene: TRBJ2-3; abundance: NA; v_gene: TRBV7-9; CDR3aa: CASSSSGGGTDTQYF
j_gene: TRBJ2-5; abundance: many; v_gene: TRBV5-6; CDR3aa: CASSLAGGQETQYF
j_gene: TRBJ2-2; abundance: many; v_gene: TRBV7-6; CDR3aa: CASSFFLTGKLQRNTGELFF
j_gene: TRBJ2-5; abundance: few; v_gene: TRBV7-2; CDR3aa: CASSFHGTQETQYF
j_gene: TRBJ2-1; abundance: NA; v_gene: TRBV5-5; CDR3aa: CASSFGGDSRNEQFF
j_gene: TRBJ1-1; abundance: few; v_gene: TRBV6-6; CDR3aa: CASPRQGGTEAFF
j_gene: TRBJ1-4; abundance: few; v_gene: TRBV13; CDR3aa: CASSLEEKLFF
j_gene: TRBJ1-1; abundance: NA; v_gene: TRBV4-1; CDR3aa: CASSQHGQPNTEAFF
j_gene: TRBJ1-5; abundance: NA; v_gene: TRBV6-5; CDR3aa: CASKPQGRLIQPQHF
j_gene: TRBJ2-5; abundance: NA; v_gene: TRBV6-5; CDR3aa: CASSWITRGQETQYF
j_gene: TRBJ1-1; abundance: few; v_gene: TRBV7-9; CDR3aa: CASSTGFGGTEAFF
j_gene: TRBJ2-7; abundance: NA; v_gene: TRBV6-2/TRBV6-3; CDR3aa: CASRHRVPYEQYF
j_gene: TRBJ2-1; abundance: NA; v_gene: TRBV9; CDR3aa: CASQGISYNEQFF
j_gene: TRBJ1-1; abundance: many; v_gene: TRBV6-5; CDR3aa: CASSYLTRGRNTEAFF
j_gene: TRBJ2-6; abundance: many; v_gene: TRBV7-7; CDR3aa: CASSPSSGANVLTF
j_gene: TRBJ1-5; abundance: NA; v_gene: TRBV5-1; CDR3aa: CASSLEGEAHQPQHF
j_gene: TRBJ1-2; abundance: NA; v_gene: TRBV4-1; CDR3aa: CASSRAESGTGARWYGYTF
j_gene: TRBJ2-1; abundance: few; v_gene: TRBV20-1; CDR3aa: CSARELGTSSYNEQFF
j_gene: TRBJ2-2; abundance: NA; v_gene: TRBV15; CDR3aa: CATSRGTGELFF
j_gene: TRBJ2-1; abundance: NA; v_gene: TRBV12-3/TRBV12-4; CDR3aa: CASSSTRKGAEQFF
j_gene: TRBJ2-1; abundance: few; v_gene: TRBV5-1; CDR3aa: CASSLAGGVSSYNEQFF
j_gene: TRBJ1-4; abundance: few; v_gene: TRBV4-1; CDR3aa: CASSQGALERKLFF